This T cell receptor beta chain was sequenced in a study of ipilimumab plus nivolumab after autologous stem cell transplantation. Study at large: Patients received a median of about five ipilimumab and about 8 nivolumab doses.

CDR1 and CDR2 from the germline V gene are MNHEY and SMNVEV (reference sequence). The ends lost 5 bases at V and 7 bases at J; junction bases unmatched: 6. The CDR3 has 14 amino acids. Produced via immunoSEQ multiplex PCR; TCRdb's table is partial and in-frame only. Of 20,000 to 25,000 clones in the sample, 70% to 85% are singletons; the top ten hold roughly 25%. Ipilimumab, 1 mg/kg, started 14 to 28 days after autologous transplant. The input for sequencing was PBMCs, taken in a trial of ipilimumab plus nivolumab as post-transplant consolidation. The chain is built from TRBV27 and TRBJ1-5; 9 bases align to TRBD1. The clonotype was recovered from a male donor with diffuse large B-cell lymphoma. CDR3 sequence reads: CASSPRTGEQPQHF. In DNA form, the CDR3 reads TGTGCCAGCAGTCCACGGACAGGGGAACAGCCCCAGCATTTT.